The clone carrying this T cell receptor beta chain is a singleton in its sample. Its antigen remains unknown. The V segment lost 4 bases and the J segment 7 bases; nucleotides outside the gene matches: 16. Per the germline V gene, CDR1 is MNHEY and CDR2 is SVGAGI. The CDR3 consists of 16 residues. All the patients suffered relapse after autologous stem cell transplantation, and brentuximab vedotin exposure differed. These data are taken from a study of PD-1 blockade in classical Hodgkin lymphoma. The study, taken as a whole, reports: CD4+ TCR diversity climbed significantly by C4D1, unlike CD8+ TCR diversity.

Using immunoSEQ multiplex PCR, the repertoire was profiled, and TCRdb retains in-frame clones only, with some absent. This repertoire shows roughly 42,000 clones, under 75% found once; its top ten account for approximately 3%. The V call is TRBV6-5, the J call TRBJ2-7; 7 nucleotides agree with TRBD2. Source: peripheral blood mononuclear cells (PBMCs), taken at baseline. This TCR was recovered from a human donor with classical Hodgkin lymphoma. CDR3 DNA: TGTGCCAGCAGTTCGGAAGCGGGATCCCACTACGTAGAGCAGTACTTC. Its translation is CASSSEAGSHYVEQYF.